These 18 T cell receptor beta chains were all obtained from the same sample, sequenced in a study of T cells in Graves' hyperthyroidism and ophthalmopathy. The source material, RNA transcripts, was used to amplify TCR beta CDR3 regions. Carried out on the TCR CDR3, a first-round RT-PCR used the HTBI primer set. Each CDR3 protein is one row after TCRdb ran MiXCR on the multiplex PCR reads. The sample shows around 340,000 distinct CDR3 sequences, 14% of them seen only once. Sequencing used blood. Source of these receptors: a woman in her twenties or thirties with Graves' hyperthyroidism.

The gene calls are TRBV19 and TRBJ2-3; TRBD2 might be the D (6 bases). The CDR3 is 13 amino acids. Trimming took off 9 bases at V and 2 bases at J, with 12 bases between the two ends. Per germline, CDR1 LNHDA and CDR2 SQIVND (reference sequence). The CDR3 reads CASQTRPTDTQYF. The CDR3 DNA sequence: TGTGCCAGCCAGACTAGGCCCACAGATACGCAGTATTTT.

This rearrangement joins TRBV12-3 or TRBV12-4 to TRBJ1-6; D is undetermined. Trimming removed 2 bases at V and 9 bases at J, with 11 bases between. CDR3 length: 14 amino acids. CDR3 in DNA: TGTGCCAGCAGTTTACGGGGTGATGCTTCACCCCTCCACTTT. It encodes CASSLRGDASPLHF.

V and J are TRBV24-1 and TRBJ2-1; D may match TRBD1 or TRBD2 (6 bases each). Trimming stripped 2 bases from V and 6 bases from J, with 19 bases between. Germline CDR1 is KGHDR and CDR2 is SFDVKD. CDR3 length equals 17 residues. The CDR3 region has the DNA TGTGCCACCAGTGATTGGGAGGCGGGACATGGGAGCAATGAGCAGTTCTTC. As protein: CATSDWEAGHGSNEQFF.

The chain links TRBV18 to TRBJ1-5, with a possible D match to TRBD1 (5 bases). Germline CDR1 and CDR2: KGHSH and LQKENI. The CDR3 has 18 amino acids. Trimming left V 6 bases short and J 0 bases short, with 21 bases between. This CDR3 is CASSQRGPTDYSNQPQHF. In DNA, the CDR3 is TGTGCCAGCTCCCAACGGGGACCGACTGATTATAGCAATCAGCCCCAGCATTTT.

DNA of the CDR3: TGTGCCAGCAGTTTGATAGCGTATGGGGAGCTGTTTTTT. It specifies CASSLIAYGELFF. The rearrangement uses TRBV28 and TRBJ2-2, with D maybe TRBD2 (5 bases). The V and J ends lost 3 bases and 8 bases respectively, with 10 bases between them. Germline V gene lookup returns CDR1 MDHEN and CDR2 SYDVKM. This CDR3 contains 13 residues.

This clonotype was observed at least ten times. CDR3 protein: CSAPLPRHNQPQHF. The CDR3 nucleotides read TGCAGTGCCCCCCTCCCACGACATAATCAGCCCCAGCATTTT. The rearrangement uses TRBV20-1 and TRBJ1-5; D is unclear. Trimming removed 6 bases at V and 4 bases at J, with 16 bases between. This CDR3 has 14 residues. Per the germline V gene, CDR1 is DFQATT and CDR2 is SNEGSKA (reference sequence).

V and J are TRBV19 and TRBJ2-1, with 10 bases that match TRBD1. V shed 6 bases and J 6 bases; nucleotides not matched to a gene: 5. Germline CDR1 LNHDA, CDR2 SQIVND (reference sequence). The CDR3 extends over 14 amino acids. In nucleotides, the CDR3 is TGTGCCAGTAGCCCGGGACAGGGGCGCAATGAGCAGTTCTTC. The encoded protein is CASSPGQGRNEQFF.

The V gene is TRBV20-1, the J gene TRBJ2-2; a weak D match, TRBD1 (6 bases). This CDR3 is 14 amino acids long. V was clipped by 0 bases and J by 4 bases, with 9 bases between them. Germline V gene lookup returns CDR1 DFQATT and CDR2 SNEGSKA (reference sequence). The chain's CDR3 is CSARESGATGELFF. DNA for the CDR3: TGCAGTGCTAGAGAATCAGGGGCCACCGGGGAGCTGTTTTTT.

This clonotype was observed many times. The DNA of the CDR3 is TGTGCCAGCTCACCGGGACAGGGGGTGACTGAAGCTTTCTTT. Protein sequence: CASSPGQGVTEAFF. V and J are TRBV18 and TRBJ1-1; 11 bases agree with TRBD1. The CDR3 loop spans 14 amino acids. Germline CDR1 and CDR2: KGHSH and LQKENI. Germline trimming cut 3 bases from V and 5 bases from J; bases unmatched to any gene: 2.

This clonotype was counted ten times or more. The rearrangement uses TRBV11-2 and TRBJ2-3; no reliable D call. Germline V lookup: CDR1 SGHAT, CDR2 FQNNGV. V was pared by 1 base and J by 4 bases, with 6 bases between. The length of the CDR3 is 13 residues. CDR3 DNA sequence: TGTGCCAGCAGCTTAGGTGTTGCAGATACGCAGTATTTT. It translates to CASSLGVADTQYF.

V gene TRBV20-1 combines with J gene TRBJ2-5, with 15 bases identical to TRBD2. The J segment lost 4 bases and the V segment lost 4 bases, leaving 10 bases of the junction unmatched. There are 17 residues in the CDR3. Germline CDR1 and CDR2: DFQATT and SNEGSKA (reference sequence). The CDR3 sequence: CSANGRGLAGGGETQYF. For the CDR3, the DNA is TGCAGTGCTAACGGCCGCGGACTAGCGGGAGGGGGAGAGACCCAGTACTTC.

This clonotype was observed once. The CDR3 DNA sequence: TGCGCCAGCAGACAATTAGCGGGAGCCTCCTACGAGCAGTACTTC. Amino acid sequence: CASRQLAGASYEQYF. This chain connects TRBV4-1 to TRBJ2-7; 9 nucleotides line up with TRBD2. The V gene end was trimmed by 6 bases and the J gene end by 0 bases; junction bases not matched to a gene: 6. The CDR3 consists of 15 residues. Germline CDR1 reads MGHRA; CDR2 reads YSYEKL.

This clonotype showed up many times. The CDR3 protein is CASSGLRAMNTEAFF. The CDR3 DNA reads as TGTGCCAGCTCAGGACTCAGGGCGATGAACACTGAAGCTTTCTTT. This sequence joins TRBV18 and TRBJ1-1; a weak D match, TRBD1 (5 bases). The length of the CDR3 is 15 residues. V lost 5 bases, J lost 0 bases, and 13 bases lay in between. The germline V gene encodes CDR1 KGHSH and CDR2 LQKENI.

This chain connects TRBV7-2 to TRBJ2-5; TRBD1 aligns across 7 bases. Germline V CDR1 and CDR2: SGHTA, FQGNSA. The V segment lost 5 bases and the J segment 2 bases; nucleotides outside the gene matches: 8. The CDR3 loop spans 15 amino acids. The CDR3: CASSPTGISQETQYF. CDR3 in DNA: TGTGCCAGCAGCCCGACAGGGATCTCACAAGAGACCCAGTACTTC.

This clonotype has more than one count but fewer than ten. The chain joins TRBV5-4 to TRBJ1-5, with a tentative D call TRBD1 (6 bases). CDR1 SGHNT and CDR2 YYREEE come from the germline V gene (reference sequence). V lost 10 bases and J 2 bases, leaving 19 bases between the germline ends. This CDR3 spans 15 amino acids. The DNA of the CDR3 is TGTGCCTTTCAGTTGGACAGTTCGGGCAATCAGCCCCAGCATTTT. Translated, it gives CAFQLDSSGNQPQHF.

This chain links TRBV2 with TRBJ2-5; TRBD2 is a possible D gene (5 bases). Germline assignment: CDR1 SNHLY and CDR2 FYNNEI. The CDR3 spans 13 residues. V was cut by 7 bases and J by 1 base, with 10 bases left in between. The CDR3 region has the DNA TGTGCCAGCACCACGGGAATCCAAGAGACCCAGTACTTC. Residues: CASTTGIQETQYF.

The chain uses TRBV15 and TRBJ2-5, with 9 bases that match TRBD1. CDR1 is LNHNV, CDR2 YYDKDF, per germline (reference sequence). The CDR3 totals 16 residues. J gave up 1 base and V 6 bases, and 9 bases lay outside the gene matches. Here the CDR3 reads CATRERDRAPQETQYF. The CDR3 bases are TGTGCCACCAGAGAACGGGACAGGGCACCCCAAGAGACCCAGTACTTC.

This clonotype was observed a few times. The chain has TRBV20-1 and TRBJ1-6, with D uncertain. CDR1 DFQATT and CDR2 SNEGSKA come from the germline V gene (reference sequence). The CDR3 consists of 13 residues. The V end was cut by 7 bases, the J end by 14 bases, with 21 bases between. CDR3 coding DNA: TGCAGTGGGCGGCGCGTCCTCCATGAATCCCTCCACTTT. This codes for CSGRRVLHESLHF.